What follows are 19 T cell receptor beta chains derived from one specimen sequenced in a study of regulatory T cells in long-lasting Graves disease. Time point described: newly diagnosed GD, antithyroid drugs for less than 3 months. RNA extracted from PBMCs served as the sequencing template. Building of the TCR beta libraries involved iRepertoire HTBI primers and Arm-PCR of CDR3 regions. TCRdb called the multiplex PCR reads again in MiXCR, with one record for every CDR3 protein. The profile shows a few hundred thousand distinct CDR3 sequences, roughly 10% of them singletons. This same sample was also taken into another study, of T cells in Graves' hyperthyroidism and ophthalmopathy.

This sample comprised peripheral blood mononuclear cells (PBMCs), obtained at new diagnosis, from a patient treated with antithyroid drugs. Receptors originate from a woman under 30 with Graves disease.

The sample holds many counts of this clonotype. The chain uses TRBV19 and TRBJ2-1, with 10 bases aligning to TRBD2. The ends lost 5 bases at V and 10 bases at J; junction bases unmatched: 5. CDR1 LNHDA and CDR2 SQIVND come from the germline V gene (reference sequence). The CDR3 is 13 residues long. The DNA for the CDR3 is TGTGCCAGTAGTTTACTAGCGGGACTCGAGCAGTTCTTC. This translates into CASSLLAGLEQFF.

This clonotype appeared a few times. The chain is built from TRBV20-1 and TRBJ1-1, with D possibly matching TRBD1 (5 bases). The CDR3 is made up of 14 amino acids. Trimming took 0 bases from V and 4 from J, leaving 12 bases between them. CDR1 is DFQATT, CDR2 SNEGSKA, per germline (reference sequence). In DNA form, the CDR3 reads TGCAGTGCTAGAGATCTCTTCAGGGCCACTGAAGCTTTCTTT. Translated: CSARDLFRATEAFF.

Note on this clonotype: A read error is possible here, since a much larger clone lies one base away. The V call is TRBV5-6, the J call TRBJ1-6; D gene unclear. Germline CDR1 reads SGHDT; CDR2 reads YYEEEE. The CDR3 is made up of 13 amino acids. The CDR3 spells CASSLVGNSPPHF. The CDR3 bases are TGTGCCAGCAGCTTGGTGGGGAATTCACCCCCCCACTTT.

This clonotype appeared many times. V gene TRBV11-2 combines with J gene TRBJ2-7, with unresolved D. Germline V gene data show CDR1 as SGHAT and CDR2 as FQNNGV. This CDR3 has 15 amino acids. Trimming removed 0 bases at V and 3 bases at J, with 12 bases between. CDR3 bases: TGTGCCAGCAGCTTAGATCGGACCTCGATCTACGAGCAGTACGTC. Amino acids: CASSLDRTSIYEQYV.

Notes on this clonotype: A read error likely explains this, since a far larger clone differs by one base. The chain uses TRBV12-3 or TRBV12-4 and TRBJ2-3, with 10 positions matching TRBD2. The CDR3 runs to 16 residues. The CDR3 DNA follows: TGTGTCAGCACTGATGGACTAGCGGCCTTCACAGATACGCAGTATTTT. Translated: CVSTDGLAAFTDTQYF.

This chain connects TRBV2 to TRBJ2-3, with 12 bases aligning to TRBD2. V trimming: 4 bases; J trimming: 3 bases; junction bases outside the gene matches: 8. The germline CDR1 and CDR2 sequences are SNHLY and FYNNEI. The CDR3 totals 17 residues. The CDR3 protein is CASSGETSGGSTDTQYF. The DNA of the CDR3 is TGTGCCAGCAGTGGCGAAACTAGCGGGGGGAGTACAGATACGCAGTATTTT.

The V call is TRBV9, the J call TRBJ2-3; no definite D call. V lost 2 bases, J lost 10 bases, and 11 bases lay in between. Germline V gives CDR1 SGDLS, CDR2 YYNGEE. This CDR3 has 12 residues. The CDR3 region is CASSVPWGAQYF. For the CDR3, the DNA is TGTGCCAGCAGCGTTCCCTGGGGTGCGCAGTATTTT.

This clonotype was counted many times. The chain couples TRBV29-1 to TRBJ2-3; a weak D match, TRBD2 (5 bases). This CDR3 is built from 14 residues. The germline CDR1 and CDR2 sequences are SQVTM and ANQGSEA. Trimming took 4 bases from V and 0 from J, leaving 11 bases between them. CDR3 region: CSVVDYTSTDTQYF. Here the CDR3 DNA reads TGCAGCGTTGTCGACTACACTAGCACAGATACGCAGTATTTT.

Many counts were recorded for this clonotype. The genes are TRBV24-1 and TRBJ2-5; TRBD2 aligns across 8 bases. The CDR3 loop spans 15 amino acids. Per germline, CDR1 KGHDR and CDR2 SFDVKD. Unmatched junction bases numbered 8, after V lost 4 bases and J lost 5 bases. The CDR3 reads CATSEGAGVRETQYF. Written as DNA, the CDR3 is TGTGCCACCAGTGAAGGAGCGGGAGTAAGGGAGACCCAGTACTTC.

This clonotype was seen a few times. The chain uses TRBV9 and TRBJ1-3; D is unresolved. The CDR3 spans 15 residues. V was trimmed by 0 bases and J by 0 bases, leaving 7 bases between them. Per germline, CDR1 SGDLS and CDR2 YYNGEE. CDR3 in DNA: TGTGCCAGCAGCGTAGCGGGAAACTCTGGAAACACCATATATTTT. This gives the protein CASSVAGNSGNTIYF.

This clonotype was counted ten times or more. J is TRBJ2-1 and V is TRBV11-2; 8 positions match TRBD1. V shed 5 bases, J shed 9 bases, and the junction held 15 bases outside the gene matches. Germline V gene lookup returns CDR1 SGHAT and CDR2 FQNNGV. This CDR3 contains 16 residues. The CDR3 protein is CASSTKTGTGYGEQFF. The CDR3 bases are TGTGCCAGCAGCACAAAGACCGGGACAGGATACGGTGAGCAGTTCTTC. Looking up the rest from reference TRBV11-2 and TRBJ2-1 gives the full variable domain: EAGVAQSPRYKIIEKRQSVAFWCNPISGHATLYWYQQILGQGPKLLIQFQNNGVVDDSQLPKDRFSAERLKGVDSTLKIQPAKLEDSAVYLCASSTKTGTGYGEQFFGPGTRLTVL.

This clonotype was observed at least ten times. The V and J genes are TRBV27 and TRBJ2-3; no reliable D call. The CDR3 sequence is 13 residues long. Trimming left V 2 bases short and J 4 bases short, with 7 bases between. Germline CDR1 MNHEY, CDR2 SMNVEV (reference sequence). CDR3 sequence reads: CASSLGFSDTQYF. The CDR3 bases are TGTGCCAGCAGTTTAGGGTTCTCAGATACGCAGTATTTT.

The genes are TRBV7-3 and TRBJ2-1; 12 bases map to TRBD2. V lost 4 bases and J lost 10; bases outside the gene matches: 2. The CDR3 loop spans 13 amino acids. Germline-derived CDR1 and CDR2 are SGHTA and FQGTGA. The CDR3 nucleotides are TGTGCCAGCAGCTCCACTAGCGGGGGGGAGCAGTTCTTC. Amino acids: CASSSTSGGEQFF.

This clonotype was counted a few times. CDR3 region: CSVGGRQETQYF. CDR3 bases: TGCAGCGTTGGGGGCAGACAAGAGACCCAGTACTTC. The chain is built from TRBV29-1 and TRBJ2-5; possible D gene TRBD1, 5 bases. Trimming shortened V by 4 bases and J by 2 bases, and 8 bases separated the two germline ends. The CDR3 covers 12 residues. Germline CDR1 is SQVTM and CDR2 is ANQGSEA.

This clonotype was counted only a few times. The gene calls are TRBV18 and TRBJ1-1, with 10 positions matching TRBD1. This CDR3 contains 14 residues. V lost 4 bases to trimming and J lost 3 bases; unmatched junction nucleotides: 2. Germline CDR1 KGHSH, CDR2 LQKENI. CDR3 amino acids: CASSRGQGDTEAFF. CDR3 nucleotide sequence: TGTGCCAGCTCACGAGGACAGGGGGACACTGAAGCTTTCTTT.

V and J are TRBV14 and TRBJ1-1, with 9 bases aligning to TRBD1. The CDR3 totals 16 residues. Germline CDR1 and CDR2: SGHDN and FVKESK. The ends lost 4 bases at V and 1 base at J; junction bases unmatched: 7. The CDR3 DNA sequence: TGTGCCAGCAGCCCGCTGGGACAGGGAGGGAACACTGAAGCTTTCTTT. Encoded protein: CASSPLGQGGNTEAFF. The variable domain in full, completed from reference TRBV14 and TRBJ1-1, reads EAGVTQFPSHSVIEKGQTVTLRCDPISGHDNLYWYRRVMGKEIKFLLHFVKESKQDESGMPNNRFLAERTGGTYSTLKVQPAELEDSGVYFCASSPLGQGGNTEAFFGQGTRLTVV.

The V gene is TRBV19, the J gene TRBJ2-5, with 9 nucleotides matching TRBD2. With V trimmed by 5 bases and J by 0 bases, 10 bases remained unmatched. Germline V CDR1 and CDR2: LNHDA, SQIVND (reference sequence). This CDR3 is 17 amino acids long. CDR3 loop: CASSASGRPEYQETQYF. The DNA for the CDR3 is TGTGCCAGTAGTGCCAGCGGGAGGCCCGAGTACCAAGAGACCCAGTACTTC.

The genes are TRBV4-1 and TRBJ2-1, with 13 bases aligning to TRBD2. CDR1 MGHRA and CDR2 YSYEKL come from the germline V gene. There are 19 residues in the CDR3. V lost 3 bases and J lost 11; bases outside the gene matches: 19. The CDR3 sequence: CASSHPGLAGAQMRDQQFF. DNA of the CDR3: TGCGCCAGCAGCCATCCCGGACTAGCGGGAGCCCAAATGCGTGATCAGCAGTTCTTC.

This clonotype was recorded at least ten times. J is TRBJ1-1 and V is TRBV9; D not certain. Trimming left V 7 bases short and J 10 bases short, with 14 bases between. The CDR3 is 11 amino acids. Germline V gives CDR1 SGDLS, CDR2 YYNGEE. The CDR3 reads CASGEGYGAFF. DNA of the CDR3: TGTGCCAGCGGTGAGGGCTACGGAGCTTTCTTT.